This entry is about one TCR beta chain. The antigen is not known. The repertoire was sequenced with immunoSEQ multiplex PCR; TCRdb's copy has only in-frame clones and lacks some. In the table there are some 2.4 million clones, over 85% of which are singletons. Trimming took 5 bases from V and 3 from J, leaving 14 bases between them. Per the germline V gene, CDR1 is SEHNR and CDR2 is FQNEAQ (reference sequence). The CDR3 is 15 amino acids. Researchers partitioned CD4+ cells into CD45RA+ naive and CD45RA-negative memory subsets. The data originate from a study of shared clonotypes between healthy human individuals. Study conclusions and caveats: Clonotype sharing among donors likely depends on sequencing depth. Rarefaction revealed incomplete sorted-subset sequencing despite large depth. Sampling involved blood alone; tissue repertoires likely differ.

This clonotype originated in a man between 18 and 35 years old in good health. Some clones in this sample may be carry-over from other donors' samples. Source material: naive CD4+ T cells from PBMCs. The sample's subset: CD45RA+ positively selected. This chain joins TRBV7-9 and TRBJ1-3; D gene unclear. CDR3 sequence (DNA): TGTGCCAGCAGCCCCGGCGTGCGGAGTGGAAACACCATATATTTT. Protein product: CASSPGVRSGNTIYF.